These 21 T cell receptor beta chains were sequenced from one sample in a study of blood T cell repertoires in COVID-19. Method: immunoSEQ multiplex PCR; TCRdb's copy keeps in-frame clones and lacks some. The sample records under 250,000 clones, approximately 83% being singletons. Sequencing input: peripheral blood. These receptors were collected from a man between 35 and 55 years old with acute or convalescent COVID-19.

The CDR3 is CASSEFWGQGAYYGYTF. In nucleotides, the CDR3 is TGTGCCAGCAGTGAATTCTGGGGACAGGGGGCCTACTATGGCTACACCTTC. V is TRBV6-1 and J is TRBJ1-2; TRBD1 matches at 12 bases. CDR1 is MNHNS, CDR2 SASEGT, per germline. There are 17 residues in the CDR3. V was pared by 2 bases and J by 3 bases, with 7 bases of the junction left unmatched.

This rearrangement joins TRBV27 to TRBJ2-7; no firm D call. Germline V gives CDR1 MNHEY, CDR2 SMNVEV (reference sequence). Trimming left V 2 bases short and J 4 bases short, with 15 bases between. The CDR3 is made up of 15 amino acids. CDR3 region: CASSLTPVRGYEQYF. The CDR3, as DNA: TGTGCCAGCAGTTTAACCCCGGTTCGCGGATACGAGCAGTACTTC.

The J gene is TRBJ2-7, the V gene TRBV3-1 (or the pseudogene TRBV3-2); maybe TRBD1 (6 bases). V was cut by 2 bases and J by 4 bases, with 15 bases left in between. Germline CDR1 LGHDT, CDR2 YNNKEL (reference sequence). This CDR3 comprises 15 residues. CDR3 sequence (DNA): TGTGCCAGCAGCCAACCGACAGGTGGTTGGTACGAGCAGTACTTC. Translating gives CASSQPTGGWYEQYF.

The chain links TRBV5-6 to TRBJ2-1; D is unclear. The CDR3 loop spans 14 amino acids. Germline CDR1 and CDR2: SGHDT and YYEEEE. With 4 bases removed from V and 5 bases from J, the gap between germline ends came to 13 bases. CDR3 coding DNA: TGTGCCAGCAGCCAGGTCGGTAGGCACAATGAGCAGTTCTTC. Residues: CASSQVGRHNEQFF.

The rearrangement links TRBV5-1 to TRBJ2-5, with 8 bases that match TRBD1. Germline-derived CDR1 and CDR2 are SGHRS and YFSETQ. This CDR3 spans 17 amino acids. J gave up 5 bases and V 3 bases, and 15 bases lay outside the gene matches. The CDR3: CASSWDPRGRPGETQYF. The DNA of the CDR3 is TGCGCCAGCAGCTGGGATCCCAGGGGGCGCCCGGGGGAGACCCAGTACTTC.

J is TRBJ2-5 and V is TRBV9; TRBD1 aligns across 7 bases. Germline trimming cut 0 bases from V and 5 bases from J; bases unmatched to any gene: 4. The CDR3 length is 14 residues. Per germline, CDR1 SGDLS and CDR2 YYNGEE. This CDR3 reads CASSVDSRGETQYF. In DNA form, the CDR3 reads TGTGCCAGCAGCGTAGATTCCAGGGGGGAGACCCAGTACTTC.

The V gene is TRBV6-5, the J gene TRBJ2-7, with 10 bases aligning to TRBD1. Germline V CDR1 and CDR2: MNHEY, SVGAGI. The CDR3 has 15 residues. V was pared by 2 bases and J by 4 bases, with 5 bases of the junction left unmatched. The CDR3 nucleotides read TGTGCCAGCAGTTACACAGGGACAGGGGTGTACGAGCAGTACTTC. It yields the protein CASSYTGTGVYEQYF.

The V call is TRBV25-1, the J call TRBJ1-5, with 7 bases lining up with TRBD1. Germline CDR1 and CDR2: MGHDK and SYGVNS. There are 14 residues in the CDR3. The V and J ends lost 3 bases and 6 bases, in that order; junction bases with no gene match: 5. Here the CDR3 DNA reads TGTGCCAGCAGTGATCCGGGACAGACTCAGCCCCAGCATTTT. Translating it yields CASSDPGQTQPQHF.

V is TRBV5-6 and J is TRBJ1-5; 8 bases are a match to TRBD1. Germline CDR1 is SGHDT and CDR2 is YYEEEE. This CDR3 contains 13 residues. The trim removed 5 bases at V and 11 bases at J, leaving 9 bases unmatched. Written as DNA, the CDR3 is TGTGCCAGCAGTCTGAGAGTACAGGGGGCCCAGCATTTT. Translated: CASSLRVQGAQHF. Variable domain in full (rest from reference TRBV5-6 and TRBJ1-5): DAGVTQSPTHLIKTRGQQVTLRCSPKSGHDTVSWYQQALGQGPQFIFQYYEEEERQRGNFPDRFSGHQFPNYSSELNVNALLLGDSALYLCASSLRVQGAQHFGDGTRLSIL.

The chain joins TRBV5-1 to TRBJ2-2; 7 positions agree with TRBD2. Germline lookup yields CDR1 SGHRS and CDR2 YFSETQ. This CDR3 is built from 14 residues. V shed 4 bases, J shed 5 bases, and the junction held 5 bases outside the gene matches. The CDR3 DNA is TGCGCCAGCAGCCGTTTAGCGGGTACCGGGGAGCTGTTTTTT. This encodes CASSRLAGTGELFF.

This CDR3 reads CSVAPGRGYNEQFF. CDR3 in DNA: TGCAGCGTTGCACCCGGGCGGGGATACAATGAGCAGTTCTTC. The chain links TRBV29-1 to TRBJ2-1; TRBD2 might be the D (6 bases). Germline V lookup: CDR1 SQVTM, CDR2 ANQGSEA. Trimming cost V 4 bases and J 4 bases, with 14 bases left between them. There are 14 residues in the CDR3.

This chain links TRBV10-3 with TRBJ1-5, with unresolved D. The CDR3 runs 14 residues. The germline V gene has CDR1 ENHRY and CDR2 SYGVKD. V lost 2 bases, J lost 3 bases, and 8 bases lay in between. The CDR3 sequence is CAISESSPNQPQHF. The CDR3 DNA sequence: TGTGCCATCAGTGAGAGTAGTCCCAATCAGCCCCAGCATTTT.

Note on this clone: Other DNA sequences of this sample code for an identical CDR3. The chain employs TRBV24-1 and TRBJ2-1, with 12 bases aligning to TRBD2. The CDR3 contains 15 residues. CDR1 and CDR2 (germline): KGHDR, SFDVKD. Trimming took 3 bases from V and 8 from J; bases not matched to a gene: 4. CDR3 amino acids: CATSDASGRAHEQFF. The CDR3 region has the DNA TGTGCCACCAGTGATGCTAGCGGGAGGGCCCATGAGCAGTTCTTC.

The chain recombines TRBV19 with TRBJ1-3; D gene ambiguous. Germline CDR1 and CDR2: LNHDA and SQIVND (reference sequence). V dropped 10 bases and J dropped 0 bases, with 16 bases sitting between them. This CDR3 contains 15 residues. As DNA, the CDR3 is TGTGCCACCACGTCCTACTTTAACTCTGGAAACACCATATATTTT. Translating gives CATTSYFNSGNTIYF.

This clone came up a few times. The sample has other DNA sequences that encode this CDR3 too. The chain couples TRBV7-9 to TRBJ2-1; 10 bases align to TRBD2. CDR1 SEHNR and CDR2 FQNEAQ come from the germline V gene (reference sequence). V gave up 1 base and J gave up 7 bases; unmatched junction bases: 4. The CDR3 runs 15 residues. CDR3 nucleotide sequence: TGTGCCAGCAGCTTAGTAGCGGGAGGCGTAAATGAGCAGTTCTTC. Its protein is CASSLVAGGVNEQFF.

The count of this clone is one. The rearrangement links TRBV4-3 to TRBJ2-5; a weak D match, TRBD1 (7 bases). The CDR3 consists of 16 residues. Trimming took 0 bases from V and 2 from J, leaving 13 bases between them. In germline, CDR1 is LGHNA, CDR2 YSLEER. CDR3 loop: CASSQDGQGGQETQYF. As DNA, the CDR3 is TGCGCCAGCAGCCAAGACGGGCAGGGGGGACAAGAGACCCAGTACTTC.

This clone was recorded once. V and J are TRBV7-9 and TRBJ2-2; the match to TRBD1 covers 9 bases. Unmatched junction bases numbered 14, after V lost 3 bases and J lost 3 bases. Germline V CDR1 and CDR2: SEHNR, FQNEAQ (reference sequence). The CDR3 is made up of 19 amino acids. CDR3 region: CASSFPSRDRARYTGELFF. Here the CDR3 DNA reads TGTGCCAGCAGCTTTCCCTCCCGGGACAGGGCACGTTACACCGGGGAGCTGTTTTTT.

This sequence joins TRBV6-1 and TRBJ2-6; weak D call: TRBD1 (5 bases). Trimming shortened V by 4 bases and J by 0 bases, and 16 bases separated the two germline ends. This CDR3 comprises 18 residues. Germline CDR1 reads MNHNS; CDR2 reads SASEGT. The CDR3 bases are TGTGCCAGCAGTGCGATAGGGGTCCTTAGCTCTGGGGCCAACGTCCTGACTTTC. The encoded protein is CASSAIGVLSSGANVLTF.

In DNA, the CDR3 is TGTGCCAGCAGCCAACAGCGGGAGGGGGAAGAGCAGTACTTC. Translating gives CASSQQREGEEQYF. This chain joins TRBV4-2 and TRBJ2-7; 10 bases agree with TRBD2. The CDR3 covers 14 residues. Trimming took 2 bases from V and 7 from J; bases not matched to a gene: 5. The germline V gene has CDR1 LGHNA and CDR2 YNFKEQ.

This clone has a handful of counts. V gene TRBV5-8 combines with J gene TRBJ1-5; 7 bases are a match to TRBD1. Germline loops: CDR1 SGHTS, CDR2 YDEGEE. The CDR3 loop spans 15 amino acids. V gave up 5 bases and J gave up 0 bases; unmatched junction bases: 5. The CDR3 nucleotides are TGTGCCAGCAGGCCGACAGGGTATAGCAATCAGCCCCAGCATTTT. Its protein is CASRPTGYSNQPQHF.

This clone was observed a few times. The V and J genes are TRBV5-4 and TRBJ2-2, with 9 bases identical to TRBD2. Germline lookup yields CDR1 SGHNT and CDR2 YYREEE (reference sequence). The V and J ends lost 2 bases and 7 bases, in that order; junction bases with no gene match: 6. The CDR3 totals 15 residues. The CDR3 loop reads CASSLGSGSSGELFF. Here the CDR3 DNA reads TGTGCCAGCAGCTTAGGTAGCGGGAGTAGCGGGGAGCTGTTTTTT.